Following are 11 T cell receptor beta chains from one sample sequenced in a study of early T cells in non-severe SARS-CoV-2 infection. TCRdb processed the 5' RACE reads anew with MiXCR; each CDR3 protein has one entry. This table has some 61,000 distinct CDR3 sequences, around 9.3% appearing once. The sequencing input was whole blood. The receptor set was obtained from an adult who was a healthcare worker with PCR-confirmed SARS-CoV-2 infection or an uninfected control (not recorded which).

This clonotype was observed a handful of times. The rearrangement joins TRBV7-3 to TRBJ2-3; D possibly uses TRBD1 or TRBD2 (5 bases each). With 8 bases removed from V and 6 bases from J, the gap between germline ends came to 15 bases. Germline assignment: CDR1 SGHTA and CDR2 FQGTGA. The CDR3 extends over 13 amino acids. The chain's CDR3 is CASGDGRFDTQYF. CDR3 nucleotides: TGTGCCAGCGGGGACGGCCGTTTCGATACGCAGTATTTT. The full variable domain, with the rest looked up from reference TRBV7-3 and TRBJ2-3, is GAGVSQTPSNKVTEKGKYVELRCDPISGHTALYWYRQSLGQGPEFLIYFQGTGAADDSGLPNDRFFAVRPEGSVSTLKIQRTERGDSAVYLCASGDGRFDTQYFGPGTRLTVL.

This clonotype was recorded a few times. The chain joins TRBV12-2 to TRBJ1-4. TRBV12-2 is described as a pseudogene. This CDR3 contains 12 residues. In nucleotides, the CDR3 is TGTGCAAGTCGCTTCAACGATGAAAAACTGTTTTTT. The encoded protein is CASRFNDEKLFF.

The rearrangement uses TRBV18 and TRBJ1-1, with a tentative D call TRBD1 (5 bases). The CDR3 length is 14 residues. V lost 5 bases to trimming and J lost 1 base, with 11 bases between them. Germline lookup yields CDR1 KGHSH and CDR2 LQKENI. CDR3 DNA sequence: TGTGCCAGCTCAGACCTTGGGGGGAACACTGAAGCTTTCTTT. Translated: CASSDLGGNTEAFF.

Many counts were recorded for this clonotype. The V and J genes are TRBV11-1 and TRBJ2-2; the match to TRBD1 covers 9 bases. The germline CDR1 and CDR2 sequences are SGHAT and FQDESV (reference sequence). V trimming: 5 bases; J trimming: 5 bases; junction bases outside the gene matches: 18. The CDR3 runs 19 residues. CDR3 protein: CASSPDRGRLRTRTGELFF. CDR3 DNA sequence: TGTGCCAGCAGCCCGGACAGGGGAAGGCTACGAACGAGGACCGGGGAGCTGTTTTTT.

CDR3 sequence: CSAGTSEGLNSRGVQFF. The CDR3 bases are TGCAGCGCCGGGACTAGCGAGGGGCTCAATAGTCGCGGGGTGCAGTTCTTC. The rearrangement links TRBV29-1 to TRBJ2-1; 10 bases are a match to TRBD2. This CDR3 contains 17 residues. Germline CDR1 and CDR2: SQVTM and ANQGSEA. The V gene end was trimmed by 7 bases and the J gene end by 12 bases; junction bases not matched to a gene: 24.

This clonotype was counted a few times. The CDR3 spells CASSLEGLRSGYTF. The CDR3 DNA follows: TGTGCCAGCAGCTTAGAAGGGCTTAGAAGTGGCTACACCTTC. The chain uses TRBV7-9 and TRBJ1-2; D remains ambiguous. This CDR3 comprises 14 residues. V was cut by 1 base and J by 7 bases, with 13 bases left in between. The V gene's germline CDR1 is SEHNR and CDR2 FQNEAQ (reference sequence).

This clonotype has ten or more counts. The rearrangement uses TRBV2 and TRBJ2-7, with D perhaps TRBD1 or TRBD2 (5 bases each). Germline lookup yields CDR1 SNHLY and CDR2 FYNNEI. Trimming removed 6 bases at V and 3 bases at J, with 9 bases between. The CDR3 length is 12 residues. The CDR3: CASSPGLYEQYF. The CDR3 bases are TGTGCCAGCAGCCCGGGGCTCTACGAGCAGTACTTC.

V and J are TRBV3-1 and TRBJ2-4; D not certain. V lost 5 bases, J lost 0 bases, and 8 bases lay in between. CDR1 is LGHDT, CDR2 YNNKEL, per germline (reference sequence). The CDR3 runs to 14 residues. The CDR3 DNA is TGTGCCAGCAGCTCGAATGTAGCCAAAAACATTCAGTACTTC. It is translated as CASSSNVAKNIQYF.

This clonotype was recorded many times. The J gene is TRBJ2-5, the V gene TRBV6-1; D is unclear. Germline CDR1 reads MNHNS; CDR2 reads SASEGT. The CDR3 spans 13 residues. V was shortened by 7 bases and J by 6 bases, with 15 bases between the two germline ends. CDR3 sequence (DNA): TGTGCCAGCACTTTAACATCAGAGAAGACCCAGTACTTC. Translating gives CASTLTSEKTQYF.

This clonotype was seen a handful of times. The chain has TRBV7-6 and TRBJ2-2; D ambiguous. V lost 5 bases to trimming and J lost 4 bases, with 5 bases between them. Germline loops: CDR1 SGHVS, CDR2 FNYEAQ. There are 12 residues in the CDR3. CDR3 amino acids: CASSPRTGELFF. In DNA, the CDR3 is TGTGCCAGCAGCCCTCGCACCGGGGAGCTGTTTTTT.

This clonotype was detected only a few times. The J gene is TRBJ1-1, the V gene TRBV9; 7 positions agree with TRBD1. The junction had 9 bases not matched to a gene; V was cut back by 4 bases and J by 0 bases. Germline values: CDR1 SGDLS, CDR2 YYNGEE. This CDR3 has 16 residues. The CDR3 bases are TGTGCCAGCAGCCACCAACAGGGGCGACTGAACACTGAAGCTTTCTTT. Translated, it gives CASSHQQGRLNTEAFF.